This entry lists 18 T cell receptor beta chains sequenced from one sample in a study of CD8+ T cells in alopecia areata. Stated treatment: oral pan-JAK inhibitor, 5-10 mg twice daily. In each case, RNA was isolated and then reverse transcribed into cDNA as the sequencing template. Data came from immunoSEQ multiplex PCR; TCRdb stores just in-frame clones and leaves some out. Of nearly 95,000 clones listed, 70% to 85% were seen once; the top ten hold 15% to 20%. Sample: CD8+ T cells sorted from blood, taken at approximately week 45, from a patient treated with tofacitinib. Every receptor here comes from a human donor with alopecia areata.

The chain combines TRBV29-1 with TRBJ2-1; D may be TRBD1 (6 bases). Trimming left V 4 bases short and J 8 bases short, with 27 bases between. CDR3 length equals 17 residues. The germline CDR1 and CDR2 sequences are SQVTM and ANQGSEA. The CDR3: CSVGGTLETQSVHEQFF. CDR3 DNA: TGCAGCGTTGGGGGGACACTCGAGACCCAAAGTGTCCATGAGCAGTTCTTC.

The V call is TRBV27, the J call TRBJ2-4, with TRBD2 identical over 7 bases. Germline CDR1 and CDR2: MNHEY and SMNVEV (reference sequence). CDR3 length: 16 amino acids. Trimming removed 5 bases from V and 1 base from J; junction bases left unmatched: 8. The CDR3 DNA is TGTGCCAGCAGTCCCCCCGCGGGGGTGGCCAAAAACATTCAGTACTTC. Its protein product is CASSPPAGVAKNIQYF.

This clone has only a few counts. CDR3 DNA sequence: TGTGCCAGCAGTTTACGGGGGGGGTACAATGAGCAGTTCTTC. This gives the protein CASSLRGGYNEQFF. This chain uses TRBV27 with TRBJ2-1; 8 nucleotides match TRBD2. The CDR3 sequence is 14 residues long. Trimming removed 2 bases from V and 4 bases from J; junction bases left unmatched: 1. The germline CDR1 and CDR2 sequences are MNHEY and SMNVEV (reference sequence).

V usage is TRBV30 and J usage is TRBJ2-7, with D possibly being TRBD2 (5 bases). The ends were cut back, 3 bases at V and 4 bases at J, with 16 bases in the middle. This CDR3 is 14 amino acids long. The germline CDR1 and CDR2 sequences are GTSNPN and SVGIG (reference sequence). The CDR3 DNA reads TGTGCCTGGAGGAAACTAGGACCGGTTTACGAGCAGTACTTC. Translation: CAWRKLGPVYEQYF. The full variable domain, with the rest looked up from reference TRBV30 and TRBJ2-7, is SQTIHQWPATLVQPVGSPLSLECTVEGTSNPNLYWYRQAAGRGLQLLFYSVGIGQISSEVPQNLSASRPQDRQFILSSKKLLLSDSGFYLCAWRKLGPVYEQYFGPGTRLTVT.

This sequence joins TRBV4-3 and TRBJ1-1; D possibly corresponds to TRBD1 (5 bases). The CDR3 covers 12 residues. V gave up 1 base and J gave up 9 bases, with 9 bases separating them. Germline lookup yields CDR1 LGHNA and CDR2 YSLEER. The CDR3 here is CASSQGRGKAFF. CDR3 in DNA: TGCGCCAGCAGCCAAGGGAGGGGAAAAGCTTTCTTT.

The chain recombines TRBV5-1 with TRBJ2-3; 7 bases are a match to TRBD1. With V trimmed by 4 bases and J by 1 base, 9 bases remained unmatched. This CDR3 is built from 16 residues. Germline V gives CDR1 SGHRS, CDR2 YFSETQ. CDR3 nucleotide sequence: TGCGCCAGCAGCCCCCGAACAGGGGTCGGCACAGATACGCAGTATTTT. Its translation: CASSPRTGVGTDTQYF.

This clone came up a few times. Other DNA sequences in this specimen translate into the identical CDR3. The chain is built from TRBV29-1 and TRBJ2-7, with D unresolved. CDR1 and CDR2 from the germline V gene are SQVTM and ANQGSEA. This CDR3 is 10 amino acids long. V was shortened by 3 bases and J by 3 bases, with 3 bases between the two germline ends. Here the CDR3 reads CSVEDYEQYF. In nucleotides, the CDR3 is TGCAGCGTTGAGGACTACGAGCAGTACTTC.

This chain joins TRBV4-3 and TRBJ2-6; D gene unclear. V was clipped by 1 base and J by 2 bases, with 15 bases between them. Germline V lookup: CDR1 LGHNA, CDR2 YSLEER. The CDR3 covers 18 residues. The CDR3 loop reads CASSQANGPLAGANVLTF. The CDR3 DNA sequence: TGCGCCAGCAGCCAAGCCAACGGGCCCTTAGCTGGGGCCAACGTCCTGACTTTC.

The chain joins TRBV30 to TRBJ1-1; no definite D call. The CDR3 consists of 12 residues. Germline V CDR1 and CDR2: GTSNPN, SVGIG (reference sequence). V was trimmed by 7 bases and J by 2 bases, leaving 11 bases between them. The CDR3 protein is CALDGGNTEAFF. The CDR3 region has the DNA TGTGCCTTAGACGGCGGTAACACTGAAGCTTTCTTT.

The V and J genes are TRBV19 and TRBJ2-5; TRBD1 aligns across 9 bases. J gave up 5 bases and V 8 bases, and 3 bases lay outside the gene matches. The CDR3 contains 12 residues. Per the germline V gene, CDR1 is LNHDA and CDR2 is SQIVND (reference sequence). For the CDR3, the DNA is TGTGCCAGTGGACAGGGGATGGAGACCCAGTACTTC. This codes for CASGQGMETQYF.

The gene calls are TRBV2 and TRBJ1-1; D unresolved. With 6 bases removed from V and 4 bases from J, the gap between germline ends came to 3 bases. CDR1 and CDR2 from the germline V gene are SNHLY and FYNNEI. The CDR3 covers 10 residues. CDR3 amino acids: CASRGTEAFF. Here the CDR3 DNA reads TGTGCCAGCAGAGGCACTGAAGCTTTCTTT.

V and J are TRBV6-5 and TRBJ1-1; the D gene is possibly TRBD1 (5 bases). The V gene's germline CDR1 is MNHEY and CDR2 SVGAGI. V was clipped by 7 bases and J by 3 bases, with 12 bases between them. The CDR3 has 13 residues. CDR3 nucleotide sequence: TGTGCCAGCACAACCGACAGAGACACTGAAGCTTTCTTT. Translated: CASTTDRDTEAFF.

V and J are TRBV5-6 and TRBJ1-1; maybe TRBD1 (6 bases). Between the trimmed V and J ends, which lost 4 bases and 1 base, there was a span of 14 bases. This CDR3 spans 15 amino acids. Germline V gene lookup returns CDR1 SGHDT and CDR2 YYEEEE. DNA for the CDR3: TGTGCCAGCAGCCCCTTGACAGGAGGGAACACTGAAGCTTTCTTT. Residues: CASSPLTGGNTEAFF.

The chain uses TRBV13 and TRBJ1-2, with D perhaps matching TRBD1 (5 bases). Trimming took 4 bases from V and 3 from J, leaving 9 bases between them. This CDR3 is built from 13 residues. The germline V gene has CDR1 PRHDT and CDR2 FYEKMQ (reference sequence). The CDR3 DNA is TGTGCCAGCAGCTCGACAGAAGACTATGGCTACACCTTC. Its protein is CASSSTEDYGYTF.

This chain connects TRBV30 to TRBJ1-2; D remains ambiguous. Deletions cut 3 bases from V and 4 bases from J, with 12 bases between. Germline V gene sequence: CDR1 GTSNPN, CDR2 SVGIG (reference sequence). The CDR3 length is 13 residues. This CDR3 reads CAWSPSETYGYTF. In DNA form, the CDR3 reads TGTGCCTGGAGCCCTAGTGAAACCTATGGCTACACCTTC.

This clone came up a few times. One end of the junction is discordant with germline, which a read error may explain. The chain has TRBV7-2 and TRBJ1-5; 9 bases align to TRBD1. Per germline, CDR1 SGHTA and CDR2 FQGNSA. The CDR3 totals 16 residues. The CDR3 DNA reads as TGCGCCAGCAGCCAAGAATACAGGGGGCAGGTACAGCCCCAGCATTTT. It yields the protein CASSQEYRGQVQPQHF.

The V and J genes are TRBV7-9 and TRBJ2-7; 7 bases agree with TRBD1. The germline V gene has CDR1 SEHNR and CDR2 FQNEAQ (reference sequence). This CDR3 comprises 12 residues. Losses at the gene ends were 5 bases for V and 10 bases for J; bases not matched to a gene: 8. This CDR3 reads CASSDVGQDQYF. The CDR3 DNA is TGTGCCAGCAGCGACGTTGGACAGGACCAGTACTTC.

V gene TRBV30 combines with J gene TRBJ2-2, with D perhaps TRBD1 (5 bases). Germline V lookup: CDR1 GTSNPN, CDR2 SVGIG (reference sequence). V was trimmed by 3 bases and J by 5 bases, leaving 7 bases between them. The CDR3 is 12 residues long. The CDR3 region is CAWRAGTGELFF. As DNA, the CDR3 is TGTGCCTGGAGAGCAGGGACCGGGGAGCTGTTTTTT.